Listed below are T cell receptor beta chains from one sample, sequenced in a study of cytomegalovirus exposure and HLA in healthy donors. The method was immunoSEQ multiplex PCR; TCRdb's version includes in-frame clones alone and lacks a portion of them. The table records 25,000 to 35,000 clones, 35% to 50% of them present only once. Specimen: PBMCs. The origin of the receptors is a woman between 45 and 60 years old in good health and CMV-seronegative. CDR3s include the opening cysteine and the closing phenylalanine or tryptophan. The order of the fields is D gene, V gene, clone size, J gene, CDR3 length, CDR3 DNA, CDR3 protein. The D gene is left open where the match is weak. The size field is filled for only some rows; it gives once, few, many or a size class.

NA,TRBV5-1,NA,TRBJ2-1,13,TGCGCCAGCAGGTCCGCAGGGGAGAATGAGCAGTTCTTC,CASRSAGENEQFF
NA,TRBV1,few,TRBJ1-5,17,TGCACCAGCAGCCAAACCGAATTCGGACAGAAAAATCAGCCCCAGCATTTT,CTSSQTEFGQKNQPQHF
TRBD1,TRBV11-2,few,TRBJ1-1,14,TGTGCCAGCAGCTCCAGACAGGGGGCCATTGAAGCTTTCTTT,CASSSRQGAIEAFF
NA,TRBV28,NA,TRBJ2-3,13,TGTGCCAGCAGTTCAGGGGGCACAGATACGCAGTATTTT,CASSSGGTDTQYF
TRBD2,TRBV30,NA,TRBJ2-7,14,TGTGCCTGGAGTCTAGCGGGGCAACCCTACGAGCAGTACTTC,CAWSLAGQPYEQYF
TRBD1,TRBV11-2,NA,TRBJ2-5,19,TGTGCCAGCGGACGACAGGGGGCGAAGCGGGGCAACTTTCAAGAGACCCAGTACTTC,CASGRQGAKRGNFQETQYF
TRBD2,TRBV7-9,NA,TRBJ2-3,15,TGTGCCAGCAGCTTAGAAGCGGGGAGCACAGATACGCAGTATTTT,CASSLEAGSTDTQYF
TRBD1,TRBV5-1,NA,TRBJ2-3,14,TGCGCCAGCAGCACAGGACAGGGCACAGATACGCAGTATTTT,CASSTGQGTDTQYF
TRBD2,TRBV10-3,NA,TRBJ2-3,17,TGTGCCATCAGTGATACTAGCGGGGGTACTAGCACAGATACGCAGTATTTT,CAISDTSGGTSTDTQYF
NA,TRBV14,NA,TRBJ2-7,14,TGTGCCAGCAGCCCCACGGACAGTTCCTACGAGCAGTACTTC,CASSPTDSSYEQYF
TRBD1,TRBV5-4,NA,TRBJ2-1,15,TGTGCCAGCAGCTTGTGGGCAGGGGGTCTGAATGAGCAGTTCTTC,CASSLWAGGLNEQFF
NA,TRBV2,once,TRBJ1-2,20,TGTGCCAGCACCTCTCGGGACGTAAAAGGGTCGACAGGCGTTACGGGGGGCTACACCTTC,CASTSRDVKGSTGVTGGYTF
NA,TRBV18,NA,TRBJ1-2,15,TGTGCCAGCTCACCACGACAGGACACTAACTATGGCTACACCTTC,CASSPRQDTNYGYTF
NA,TRBV7-6,NA,TRBJ2-2,14,TGTGCCAGCAGCTTGGACTCGAACACCGGGGAGCTGTTTTTT,CASSLDSNTGELFF
NA,TRBV5-1,NA,TRBJ1-4,13,TGCGCCAGCAGCTTAAGCTCTAATGAAAAACTGTTTTTT,CASSLSSNEKLFF
TRBD1,TRBV18,NA,TRBJ2-7,18,TGTGCCAGCCACGCCGAAACCGCCGGGACAGGGGTAGGGTACGAGCAGTACTTC,CASHAETAGTGVGYEQYF
NA,TRBV6-1,NA,TRBJ1-2,11,TGTGCCAGTGCAAGAGCGCGGGGCTACACCTTC,CASARARGYTF
TRBD2,TRBV5-1,NA,TRBJ2-3,17,TGCGCCAGCAATAAATGGGGGAGCGGGGAGAGCACAGATACGCAGTATTTT,CASNKWGSGESTDTQYF
NA,TRBV5-1,NA,TRBJ2-6,15,TGCGCCAGCAGCTTGGTGGAGTCTGGGGCCAACGTCCTGACTTTC,CASSLVESGANVLTF
NA,TRBV7-9,NA,TRBJ2-3,15,TGTGCCAGCAGCTTACCCTCGGACTGGGAAGATACGCAGTATTTT,CASSLPSDWEDTQYF
TRBD2,TRBV11-3,NA,TRBJ2-1,17,TGTGCCAGCAGCCCCACGTACCCGACGGGAGGGGTTGTTGAGCAGTTCTTC,CASSPTYPTGGVVEQFF
NA,TRBV6-5,NA,TRBJ1-4,14,TGTGCCAGCAGTAAACAGATATCTAATGAAAAACTGTTTTTT,CASSKQISNEKLFF
NA,TRBV27,NA,TRBJ2-7,13,TGTGCCAGCAGCTCAGGGTACCCCTACGAGCAGTACTTC,CASSSGYPYEQYF
TRBD1,TRBV28,few,TRBJ1-1,14,TGTGCCAGCACCCCGGACAGGGGGGACACTGAAGCTTTCTTT,CASTPDRGDTEAFF
NA,TRBV18,NA,TRBJ1-1,16,TGTGCCAGCTCACTTCGACAGATAAAGGCAAACACTGAAGCTTTCTTT,CASSLRQIKANTEAFF
TRBD1,TRBV6-6,NA,TRBJ1-5,14,TGTGCCAGCAGTGCCAGACAGGGGGGACAGCCCCAGCATTTT,CASSARQGGQPQHF
NA,TRBV5-4,NA,TRBJ2-5,18,TGTGCCAGCAGCTTGGCCGATCTGGGTCGGGCAGGGCAAGAGACCCAGTACTTC,CASSLADLGRAGQETQYF
NA,TRBV7-9,NA,TRBJ1-4,14,TGTGCCAGCACCCATCGGGGAGCGGATGAAAAACTGTTTTTT,CASTHRGADEKLFF
TRBD1,TRBV5-1,NA,TRBJ2-2,15,TGCGCCAGCAGCTTGGAATCAGGGGGAACCGGGGAGCTGTTTTTT,CASSLESGGTGELFF
TRBD2,TRBV13,NA,TRBJ2-3,16,TGTGCCAGCAGCCACGGACTAGCGGGGCCCACAGATACGCAGTATTTT,CASSHGLAGPTDTQYF
NA,TRBV2,NA,TRBJ1-1,14,TGTGCCAGCAGCGGAGATACACTGAACACTGAAGCTTTCTTT,CASSGDTLNTEAFF
NA,TRBV7-9,few,TRBJ2-7,13,TGTGCCAGCAGCTTAGTTACCGCGGGGGAGCAGTACTTC,CASSLVTAGEQYF
NA,TRBV18,few,TRBJ1-4,15,TGTGCCAGCTCACCCGACAGGCTCTCGAACGAAAAACTGTTTTTT,CASSPDRLSNEKLFF
NA,TRBV7-8,NA,TRBJ1-1,16,TGTGCCAGCAGCTTAGTGGTTTCCGGGTGGGACACTGAAGCTTTCTTT,CASSLVVSGWDTEAFF
TRBD2,TRBV5-4,NA,TRBJ2-5,16,TGTGCCAGCAGCTTGGAGGGCGGGAGCTTTGGAGAGACCCAGTACTTC,CASSLEGGSFGETQYF
NA,TRBV7-2,NA,TRBJ2-2,13,TGTGCCAGCAGCTTCCCCCAGACCGGGGAGCTGTTTTTT,CASSFPQTGELFF
TRBD1,TRBV30,once,TRBJ2-7,14,TGTGCCTGGAGTTCCGGGACAGGGCTTTACGAGCAGTACTTC,CAWSSGTGLYEQYF
NA,TRBV19,NA,TRBJ1-2,15,TGTGCCAGTAGTATGGCAGGGGTCGAAAACTATGGCTACACCTTC,CASSMAGVENYGYTF
NA,TRBV7-9,once,TRBJ2-7,15,TGTGCCAGCAGCTGGGAGGAGGACCAGGGTAGCGAGCAGTACTTC,CASSWEEDQGSEQYF
NA,TRBV6-1,NA,TRBJ2-7,12,TGTGCCAGCAGCCCCCCTTTTTACGAGCAGTACTTC,CASSPPFYEQYF
NA,TRBV18,few,TRBJ2-3,13,TGTGCCAGCTCGGCCCTCTCCACAGATACGCAGTATTTT,CASSALSTDTQYF
TRBD1,TRBV27,NA,TRBJ2-3,15,TGTGCCAGGGGTCCCCGGACAGGGAGTTCAGATACGCAGTATTTT,CARGPRTGSSDTQYF
TRBD1,TRBV7-9,NA,TRBJ2-5,14,TGTGCCAGCAGCCCGACAGGGCCCCAGGAGACCCAGTACTTC,CASSPTGPQETQYF
TRBD1,TRBV15,few,TRBJ2-2,13,TGTGCCGCCGGACAGGGAATCACCGGGGAGCTGTTTTTT,CAAGQGITGELFF
TRBD2,TRBV10-2,NA,TRBJ2-7,13,TGCGCCAGCTCATTAGCGGGGGACTACGAGCAGTACTTC,CASSLAGDYEQYF
NA,TRBV7-9,NA,TRBJ2-2,17,TGTGCCAGCAGCCCACTTGAATCGGTACTCAACACCGGGGAGCTGTTTTTT,CASSPLESVLNTGELFF
NA,TRBV11-2,NA,TRBJ2-1,13,TGTGCCAGCAGCTCGACTAGTCGAAATGAGCAGTTCTTC,CASSSTSRNEQFF
TRBD1,TRBV5-4,NA,TRBJ2-7,18,TGTGCCAGCAGCTTACCGGGACAGGGAACCTCCTCTGTCTACGAGCAGTACTTC,CASSLPGQGTSSVYEQYF
TRBD1,TRBV2,NA,TRBJ2-2,18,TGTGCCAGCAGTGAGCGCGAGGGGACAGGGGGTGAAACCGGGGAGCTGTTTTTT,CASSEREGTGGETGELFF
NA,TRBV29-1,few,TRBJ2-5,13,TGCAGCGTTGGGGGCATCGACGGGGAGACCCAGTACTTC,CSVGGIDGETQYF
NA,TRBV11-3,NA,TRBJ1-2,18,TGTGCCAGCAGCTTAGAACGATCCAACGGGACAACTAACTATGGCTACACCTTC,CASSLERSNGTTNYGYTF
TRBD1,TRBV5-8,NA,TRBJ2-2,16,TGTGCCAGCAGCCTGGCAAGGGGGCCGAACACCGGGGAGCTGTTTTTT,CASSLARGPNTGELFF
NA,TRBV20-1,few,TRBJ2-5,10,TGCAGTGCTAGGGGCGAGACCCAGTACTTC,CSARGETQYF
NA,TRBV6-1,few,TRBJ2-5,17,TGTGCCAGCAGTGAAGGGGGCGGCGTCCGGTACCAAGAGACCCAGTACTTC,CASSEGGGVRYQETQYF
TRBD1,TRBV19,NA,TRBJ2-1,15,TGTGCCAGTGGCTGGGGGACAGGGGCATACAATGAGCAGTTCTTC,CASGWGTGAYNEQFF